The T cell receptor beta chain under discussion was sequenced for a study of T-cell memory formation after mild COVID-19 listed by TCRdb under 2021. Study-level background: Most TCR sequence clusters were specific to one of the two donors. In a couple of donors, T-cell clones that expanded and contracted after mild COVID-19 were tracked by sequencing TCRalpha and TCRbeta repertoires over time. The cohort comprised two young, previously healthy adult volunteers, one female and one male. General findings and caveats noted by the study authors: Clones that contracted from day 15 to 85 showed balanced CD4/CD8 phenotypes, whereas a second wave of clones that expanded from day 15 to 37 leaned towards CD4+. Only a couple of mild cases were covered in the study, and larger cohorts including severe cases with pre-infection samples were considered necessary. Contracting CD4+ clones appeared mostly in the CM and EM memory subsets, whereas CD8+ clones were enriched in EMRA. The detection of some responding clones in pre-infection memory suggests that pre-existing cross-reactive memory T cells joined the SARS-CoV-2 response. SARS-CoV-2 specificity of the second-wave clones peaking on day 37 was not confirmed.

Ficoll-Paque density gradient centrifugation was the method used to isolate PBMCs. Instrument used: Illumina NovaSeq 6000. Using 5'RACE with constant-segment primers, TCRalpha and TCRbeta cDNA libraries were constructed, with sample barcodes and unique molecular identifiers added in the process. Trizol reagent was used to extract RNA from every sample. Amplification of the libraries took two PCR steps, and the second step added a second sample barcode plus Illumina TruSeq adapters. Sequencing of libraries was performed on an Illumina NovaSeq with 2 x 150 bp paired-end reads. Per the source publication's procedure: Reads were demultiplexed and collapsed into UMI-guided consensus sequences with migec v1.2.7. Using mixcr v2.1.11, the UMI consensuses were aligned to TRA and TRB V and J templates and assembled into clonotypes. Clonotypes were classified as expanded or contracted when called significant by both edgeR and NoisET, with noise models trained on biological replicates. For edgeR calls, the cutoffs were a false discovery rate-adjusted p below 0.01 and a log2 fold-change threshold of 1. PCA with hierarchical clustering of max-normalized trajectories of the 1000 most abundant clonotypes was used as exploratory dynamics analysis. The CD4 or CD8 phenotype of responding clones was assigned using the separately sequenced CD4+ and CD8+ repertoires. TCRdb applied fastp at Q25 and MiXCR to the public reads, then kept only in-frame beta chains. Each CDR3 protein gets just one entry, which takes the most common genes and DNA from the rows behind it. The V and J calls follow TCRdb's processing rather than the paper's. The sample table records roughly 190,000 distinct CDR3 sequences; roughly 10% of these occur just once. The top ten clonotypes cover 2.5% to 3.5% of the sample.

A distance of 10 bases separates the germline ends of V and J, which lose 1 base and 4 bases respectively. CDR1 LGHNA and CDR2 YSLEER are derived from the germline V gene. The CDR3 contains 14 residues, cysteine and phenylalanine counted. Only the CDR3 part of the read is kept: 42 bases, read in frame from the first base. On this clonotype itself: Its antigen specificity is not known. Per-nucleotide qualities are absent, and no much larger clonotype sits a single base away.

The sequence was collected from a man between 18 and 35 years old who had mild COVID-19 (a few samples of this study predate the infection). The sample titles of this study are shuffled in the database, so cell type and time point are left out; the donor was told from shared clones. The sample taken for sequencing was PBMCs or a T cell subset sorted from them (not recorded which). The V and J genes are TRBV4-3 and TRBJ1-2, with the D gene not confidently named. The bases read TGCGCCAGCAGCCAAGCAGGTTCTGGCTATGGCTACACCTTC. Translated, it gives CASSQAGSGYGYTF.